This T cell receptor beta chain appears in the sequencing data of a study of human T cells and chemical hapten exposure. Study as a whole: Skin on the upper inner arm, approximately 2 cm by approximately 2 cm in size, was sensitized with 2% DPC. Points from the study as a whole: Expanded TCR counts at PT1 went up together with patch test score, a positive correlation.

Time point defined: patch test 1, 2 weeks after DPC sensitization. Treatment meaning: therapeutic diphenylcyclopropenone sensitization with weekly scalp DPC. Participating donors were patients with alopecia, aged 18 to 70 years, considered appropriate candidates for DPC. The CDR3 runs 11 residues. CDR1 SNHLY and CDR2 FYNNEI come from the germline V gene. V lost 8 bases and J 8 bases, leaving 10 bases between the germline ends. Attachment of unique molecular identifiers to individual cDNA molecules was performed in the library. TCRdb processed the RACE reads anew with MiXCR; each CDR3 protein has one entry. This sample has about 120,000 distinct CDR3 sequences, with about an eighth found just once. This clonotype was counted at least ten times. Its antigen is not known.

The sample consisted of whole blood, taken in connection with sensitization to the hapten diphenylcyclopropenone (DPC). The chain has TRBV2 and TRBJ2-1; D is ambiguous. This receptor was identified in a woman aged 50 to 60 with alopecia areata. Some clones in this sample may be carry-over from other donors' samples. CDR3 loop: CASSYSHEQFF. CDR3 DNA: TGTGCCAGCTCGTATTCCCATGAGCAGTTCTTC.